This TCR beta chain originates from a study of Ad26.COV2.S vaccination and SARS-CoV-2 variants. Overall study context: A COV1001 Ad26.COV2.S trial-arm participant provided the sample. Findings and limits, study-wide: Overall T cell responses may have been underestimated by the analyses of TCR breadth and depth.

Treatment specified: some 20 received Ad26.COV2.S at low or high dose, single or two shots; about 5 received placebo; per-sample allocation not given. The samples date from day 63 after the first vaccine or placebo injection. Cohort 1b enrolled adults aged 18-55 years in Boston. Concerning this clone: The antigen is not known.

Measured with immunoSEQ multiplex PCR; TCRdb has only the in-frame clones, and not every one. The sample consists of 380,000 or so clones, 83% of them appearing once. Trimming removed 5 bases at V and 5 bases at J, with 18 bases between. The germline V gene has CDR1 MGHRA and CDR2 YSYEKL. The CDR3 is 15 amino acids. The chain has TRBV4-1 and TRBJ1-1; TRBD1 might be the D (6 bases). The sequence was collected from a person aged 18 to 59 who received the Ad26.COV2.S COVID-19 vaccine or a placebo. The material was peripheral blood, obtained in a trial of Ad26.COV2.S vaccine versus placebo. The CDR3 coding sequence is TGCGCCAGCAGCTGGATTGAACAGGGAGGGACTGAAGCTTTCTTT. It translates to CASSWIEQGGTEAFF.